The next 31 T cell receptor beta chains were all read from a single sample in a study of response to subunit inactivated influenza vaccine. TCRdb reprocessed the RT-PCR reads via MiXCR and lists one record per CDR3 protein. The table lists hundreds of thousands of distinct CDR3 sequences, 7.5% to 8.5% of them singletons. Specimen: PBMCs from blood, collected less than 30 months after vaccination. The receptor source for this set is a man between 50 and 75 years old who received an inactivated influenza vaccine.

This clonotype was observed many times. The CDR3 DNA reads TGTGCCATCAGTGACACTTCCTACGAGCAGTACTTC. Protein: CAISDTSYEQYF. V usage is TRBV10-3 and J usage is TRBJ2-7; D is ambiguous. Germline V gives CDR1 ENHRY, CDR2 SYGVKD. The germline V and J ends were trimmed by 3 bases and 1 base, with 4 bases remaining between them. This CDR3 comprises 12 residues.

Only a few counts were recorded for this clonotype. The chain employs TRBV10-3 and TRBJ2-1; D may be TRBD1 (6 bases). Germline V gene lookup returns CDR1 ENHRY and CDR2 SYGVKD. The CDR3 has 14 residues. Trimming left V 0 bases short and J 6 bases short, with 9 bases between. The DNA of the CDR3 is TGTGCCATCAGTGAGTCCAGGGGTGCCAATGAGCAGTTCTTC. Translating it yields CAISESRGANEQFF.

The sample holds a few counts of this clonotype. V gene TRBV5-6 combines with J gene TRBJ2-1, with D possibly matching TRBD1 (5 bases). V was pared by 2 bases and J by 4 bases, with 10 bases between. Germline V gene lookup returns CDR1 SGHDT and CDR2 YYEEEE. The CDR3 is made up of 14 amino acids. The CDR3 DNA follows: TGTGCCAGCAGCTTTTGGGGCTATTACAATGAGCAGTTCTTC. Protein product: CASSFWGYYNEQFF.

The rearrangement links TRBV27 to TRBJ2-5, with D possibly TRBD1 on 6 matching bases. The CDR3 consists of 15 residues. V was cut by 0 bases and J by 5 bases, with 13 bases left in between. Per the germline V gene, CDR1 is MNHEY and CDR2 is SMNVEV (reference sequence). The CDR3 bases are TGTGCCAGCAGTTTATCGAACAGGGCCGGCGAGACCCAGTACTTC. This translates into CASSLSNRAGETQYF.

This chain connects TRBV12-3 or TRBV12-4 to TRBJ1-2; weak D call: TRBD1 (5 bases). This CDR3 contains 15 residues. The germline V and J ends were trimmed by 0 bases and 8 bases, with 16 bases remaining between them. The CDR3 region has the DNA TGTGCCAGCAGTTTAGCGGGGGGTTGGATTGGAGGCTACACCTTC. It is translated as CASSLAGGWIGGYTF.

This clonotype was counted only a few times. The chain's CDR3 is CASSPSGGTTGELFF. CDR3 bases: TGTGCCAGCAGTCCTAGCGGGGGCACCACCGGGGAGCTGTTTTTT. V is TRBV6-2 or TRBV6-3 and J is TRBJ2-2; TRBD2 agrees at 10 bases. The CDR3 has 15 residues. The germline gives CDR1 MNHEY, CDR2 SVGEGT. The V and J ends lost 5 bases and 4 bases, in that order; junction bases with no gene match: 4.

The V gene is TRBV7-6, the J gene TRBJ2-3; 8 nucleotides align to TRBD2. J lost 8 bases, V lost 5 bases, and 18 bases had no gene match. Germline CDR1 and CDR2: SGHVS and FNYEAQ. This CDR3 is 17 amino acids long. CDR3 sequence: CASSLGLAGTLGGTQYF. CDR3 DNA: TGTGCCAGCAGCCTAGGACTAGCCGGGACCCTAGGGGGTACGCAGTATTTT.

This sequence joins TRBV12-3 or TRBV12-4 and TRBJ2-7; D gene ambiguous. The CDR3 has 13 amino acids. Trimming left V 3 bases short and J 2 bases short, with 8 bases between. Here the CDR3 DNA reads TGTGCCAGCAGTTTTCAGGCTACCTACGAGCAGTACTTC. Translated, it gives CASSFQATYEQYF.

V usage is TRBV5-1 and J usage is TRBJ1-1; TRBD1 agrees at 10 bases. The CDR3 length is 13 residues. V shed 8 bases and J 5 bases; nucleotides not matched to a gene: 6. Germline loops: CDR1 SGHRS, CDR2 YFSETQ. CDR3: CASSGTGVTEAFF. CDR3 sequence (DNA): TGCGCCAGTTCCGGGACAGGGGTAACTGAAGCTTTCTTT.

The rearrangement links TRBV28 to TRBJ1-4, with TRBD1 as a possible D gene (5 bases). The V and J ends lost 2 bases and 7 bases respectively, with 20 bases between them. The CDR3 has 17 amino acids. The germline V gene encodes CDR1 MDHEN and CDR2 SYDVKM. CDR3: CASSLLAQGYSSEKLFF. The CDR3 DNA sequence: TGTGCCAGCAGTTTACTTGCTCAGGGATACTCGTCTGAAAAACTGTTTTTT.

This clonotype appeared a few times. V is TRBV6-1 and J is TRBJ2-7, with TRBD2 matching 14 bases. Germline values: CDR1 MNHNS, CDR2 SASEGT. This CDR3 is 16 amino acids long. V shed 5 bases, J shed 4 bases, and the junction held 7 bases outside the gene matches. CDR3 sequence (DNA): TGTGCCAGCAGTCCCCGACTAGCGGGGGGGCTATACGAGCAGTACTTC. Translation gives CASSPRLAGGLYEQYF.

In its sample, this clonotype was seen a few times. The genes are TRBV27 and TRBJ2-2; 12 positions agree with TRBD1. Germline values: CDR1 MNHEY, CDR2 SMNVEV (reference sequence). With V trimmed by 3 bases and J by 4 bases, 3 bases remained unmatched. The CDR3 has 16 residues. CDR3 bases: TGTGCCAGCAGTTTGGGACAGGGGGCGCGCACCGGGGAGCTGTTTTTT. It yields the protein CASSLGQGARTGELFF.

This clonotype has ten or more counts. The chain couples TRBV5-1 to TRBJ2-2, with 10 bases matching TRBD2. The germline gives CDR1 SGHRS, CDR2 YFSETQ. This CDR3 is 15 amino acids long. Trimming took 4 bases from V and 3 from J; bases not matched to a gene: 3. The CDR3 coding sequence is TGCGCCAGCAGCCCTCTAGCGGGGGACACCGGGGAGCTGTTTTTT. Translating it yields CASSPLAGDTGELFF.

This clonotype was recorded many times. The rearrangement links TRBV12-3 or TRBV12-4 to TRBJ1-1; D is perhaps TRBD1 (5 bases). V was cut by 6 bases and J by 0 bases, with 14 bases left in between. CDR3 length equals 15 residues. CDR3 region: CASRSIIQVNTEAFF. In nucleotides, the CDR3 is TGTGCCAGCAGGTCTATCATACAGGTGAACACTGAAGCTTTCTTT.

This clonotype has at least ten counts. The chain combines TRBV6-6 with TRBJ2-7, with D possibly TRBD1 on 5 matching bases. V gave up 8 bases and J gave up 0 bases, with 11 bases separating them. Germline V gives CDR1 MNHNY, CDR2 SVGAGI (reference sequence). The CDR3 sequence is 13 residues long. The CDR3 spells CASHGAISYEQYF. The CDR3 DNA reads TGTGCCAGCCATGGGGCTATCTCCTACGAGCAGTACTTC.

This clonotype was detected a few times. The chain couples TRBV7-2 to TRBJ2-3, with 12 bases aligning to TRBD2. This CDR3 contains 15 residues. V shed 8 bases and J 4 bases; nucleotides not matched to a gene: 7. Germline CDR1 and CDR2: SGHTA and FQGNSA. CDR3 DNA: TGTGCCAGCGGGCTAGCGGGAGGGGGGGCAGATACGCAGTATTTT. Its protein product is CASGLAGGGADTQYF.

This clonotype was counted a few times. This chain uses TRBV12-3 or TRBV12-4 with TRBJ2-1; 10 bases are shared with TRBD2. The CDR3 is 15 residues long. With 7 bases clipped from V and 6 bases from J, the junction kept 9 bases outside the gene matches. DNA of the CDR3: TGTGCCAGCACCGAGGGACTAGCGCAATTCAATGAGCAGTTCTTC. This translates into CASTEGLAQFNEQFF.

Note on this clonotype: A much more abundant neighbour one base away suggests this may be a read error. The chain couples TRBV5-1 to TRBJ1-1; D is undetermined. Germline V CDR1 and CDR2: SGHRS, YFSETQ. This CDR3 region has 15 residues. The CDR3 region has the DNA TGCGCCAGGAGCTTGGAGGGCACAAGAAACACTGAAGCTTTCTTT. This encodes CARSLEGTRNTEAFF.

There are many counts of this clonotype. The chain uses TRBV11-2 and TRBJ2-3, with unresolved D. Looked up from germline, CDR1 is SGHAT and CDR2 is FQNNGV. CDR3 length equals 13 residues. Trimming stripped 5 bases from V and 4 bases from J, with 10 bases between. CDR3 sequence reads: CASSPRLADTQYF. The CDR3 coding sequence is TGTGCCAGCAGCCCAAGACTGGCAGATACGCAGTATTTT. Full variable domain (missing parts from reference TRBV11-2 and TRBJ2-3): EAGVAQSPRYKIIEKRQSVAFWCNPISGHATLYWYQQILGQGPKLLIQFQNNGVVDDSQLPKDRFSAERLKGVDSTLKIQPAKLEDSAVYLCASSPRLADTQYFGPGTRLTVL.

The CDR3 is CSAKVGLASVTGELFF. The DNA for the CDR3 is TGCAGTGCTAAGGTTGGGCTAGCGAGTGTCACCGGGGAGCTGTTTTTT. The V and J genes are TRBV20-1 and TRBJ2-2; tentatively, D is TRBD2 (6 bases). CDR1 is DFQATT, CDR2 SNEGSKA, per germline (reference sequence). The CDR3 runs 16 residues. Trimming cost V 4 bases and J 4 bases, with 19 bases left between them.

This chain joins TRBV23-1 and TRBJ1-1; D uncertain. TRBV23-1 is labeled an ORF, and its function is uncertain. This CDR3 has 15 amino acids. V lost 2 bases and J 3 bases, leaving 13 bases between the germline ends. The CDR3 DNA follows: TGCGCCAGCAGTCAAGAGGGAGAGGGATACACTGAAGCTTTCTTT. Translation gives CASSQEGEGYTEAFF.

The gene calls are TRBV7-8 and TRBJ1-5; D remains unclear. This CDR3 has 15 amino acids. Between the trimmed V and J ends, which lost 1 base and 5 bases, there was a span of 12 bases. The germline V gene has CDR1 SGHVS and CDR2 FQNEAQ. CDR3 loop: CASSLGSTAHQPQHF. For the CDR3, the DNA is TGTGCCAGCAGCTTAGGGTCAACAGCGCATCAGCCCCAGCATTTT.

This clonotype was counted many times. The V and J genes are TRBV2 and TRBJ2-1, with TRBD2 matching over 9 bases. V was clipped by 6 bases and J by 7 bases; unmatched bases: 16. CDR3 size: 17 residues. Germline V lookup: CDR1 SNHLY, CDR2 FYNNEI. The chain's CDR3 is CASSWEAAGGVRNEQFF. DNA for the CDR3: TGTGCCAGCAGCTGGGAGGCAGCGGGAGGTGTTAGAAATGAGCAGTTCTTC.

The rearrangement joins TRBV10-2 to TRBJ2-7; unclear D gene. Trimming pared 4 bases from V and 2 bases from J, leaving 9 bases between. This CDR3 has 13 residues. Germline CDR1 is WSHSY and CDR2 is SAAADI. CDR3 in DNA: TGCGCCAGCAGTGTCGACTCAGCCTACGAGCAGTACTTC. Encoded protein: CASSVDSAYEQYF.

This chain connects TRBV10-3 to TRBJ1-2, with 7 bases that match TRBD1. CDR1 is ENHRY, CDR2 SYGVKD, per germline. V gave up 7 bases and J gave up 6 bases; unmatched junction bases: 8. The CDR3 sequence is 13 residues long. The CDR3 spells CAITRQGWNGYTF. In nucleotides, the CDR3 is TGTGCCATCACTAGACAGGGTTGGAATGGCTACACCTTC.

The chain couples TRBV25-1 to TRBJ1-2, with a possible D match to TRBD1 (6 bases). The CDR3 loop spans 13 amino acids. The ends were cut back, 6 bases at V and 8 bases at J, with 16 bases in the middle. CDR1 MGHDK and CDR2 SYGVNS come from the germline V gene. CDR3 nucleotides: TGTGCCAGCAGCCGGGACATATTTGTGGGCTACACCTTC. Translating it yields CASSRDIFVGYTF.

The rearrangement joins TRBV29-1 to TRBJ2-5; 9 bases align to TRBD1. Germline assignment: CDR1 SQVTM and CDR2 ANQGSEA. The CDR3 is 14 amino acids. V lost 5 bases, J lost 4 bases, and 8 bases stayed unmatched. In DNA form, the CDR3 reads TGCAGCGTTATCGGGACAGGGAGGGGAGAGACCCAGTACTTC. This gives the protein CSVIGTGRGETQYF.

The rearrangement joins TRBV20-1 to TRBJ2-5; D might be TRBD2 (5 bases). V lost 6 bases and J 5 bases, leaving 7 bases between the germline ends. Per the germline V gene, CDR1 is DFQATT and CDR2 is SNEGSKA (reference sequence). The CDR3 loop spans 10 amino acids. CDR3 bases: TGCAGTGCGGAGGATGAGACCCAGTACTTC. Translation gives CSAEDETQYF.

This clonotype was counted only a few times. This sequence joins TRBV6-5 and TRBJ1-6; 8 bases fit TRBD1. The germline CDR1 and CDR2 sequences are MNHEY and SVGAGI. Trimming cost V 3 bases and J 9 bases; bases outside gene matches: 4. The CDR3 consists of 14 residues. CDR3 region: CASSYTGGTSPLHF. Written as DNA, the CDR3 is TGTGCCAGCAGTTATACAGGGGGGACTTCACCCCTCCACTTT.

The chain links TRBV6-2 or TRBV6-3 to TRBJ2-5; TRBD2 might be the D (6 bases). Trimming left V 4 bases short and J 7 bases short, with 13 bases between. The germline V gene encodes CDR1 MNHEY and CDR2 SVGEGT. The CDR3 contains 13 residues. CDR3 in DNA: TGTGCCAGCAGTTGGGACTTGCGGGGGACCCAGTACTTC. This codes for CASSWDLRGTQYF.

This clonotype was counted only a few times. The V and J genes are TRBV20-1 and TRBJ2-5; 7 positions match TRBD2. Germline V CDR1 and CDR2: DFQATT, SNEGSKA (reference sequence). This CDR3 has 14 residues. V was pared by 3 bases and J by 5 bases, with 9 bases of the junction left unmatched. CDR3 coding DNA: TGCAGTGCTAGTCGGGGGGAAATTTTGGAGACCCAGTACTTC. This sequence encodes CSASRGEILETQYF.